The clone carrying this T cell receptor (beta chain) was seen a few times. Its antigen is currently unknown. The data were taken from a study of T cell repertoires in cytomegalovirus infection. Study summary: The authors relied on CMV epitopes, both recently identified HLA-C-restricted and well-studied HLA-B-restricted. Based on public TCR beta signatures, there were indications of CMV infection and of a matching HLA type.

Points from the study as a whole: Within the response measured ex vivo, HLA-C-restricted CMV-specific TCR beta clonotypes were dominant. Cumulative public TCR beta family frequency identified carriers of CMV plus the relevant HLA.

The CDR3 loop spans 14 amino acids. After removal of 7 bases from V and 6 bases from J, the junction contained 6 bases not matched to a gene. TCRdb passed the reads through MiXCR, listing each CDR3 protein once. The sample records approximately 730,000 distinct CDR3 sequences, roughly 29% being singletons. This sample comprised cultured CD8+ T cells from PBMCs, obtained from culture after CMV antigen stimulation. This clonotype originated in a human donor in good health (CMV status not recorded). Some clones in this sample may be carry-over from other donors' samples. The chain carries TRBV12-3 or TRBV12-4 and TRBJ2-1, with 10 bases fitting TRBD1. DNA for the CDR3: TGTGCCAGCACAGAGACAGGGGGCCTCAATGAGCAGTTCTTC. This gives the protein CASTETGGLNEQFF.